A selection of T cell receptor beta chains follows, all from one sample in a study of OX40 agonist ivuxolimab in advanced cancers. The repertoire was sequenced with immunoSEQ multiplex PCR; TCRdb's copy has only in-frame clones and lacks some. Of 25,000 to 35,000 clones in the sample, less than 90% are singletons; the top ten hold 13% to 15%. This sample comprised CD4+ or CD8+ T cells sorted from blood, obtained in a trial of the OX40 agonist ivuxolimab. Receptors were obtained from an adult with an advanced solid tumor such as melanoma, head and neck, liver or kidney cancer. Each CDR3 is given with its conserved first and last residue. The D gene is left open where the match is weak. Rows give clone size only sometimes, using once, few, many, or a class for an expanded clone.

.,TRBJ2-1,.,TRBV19,CASSIGGNEQFF,TGTGCCAGTAGTATAGGAGGGAATGAGCAGTTCTTC
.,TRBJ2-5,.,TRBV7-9,CASSFSEGTVQETQYF,TGTGCCAGCAGCTTTTCGGAGGGGACTGTCCAAGAGACCCAGTACTTC
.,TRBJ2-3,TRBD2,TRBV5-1,CASSSLPATSGNRDTQYF,TGCGCCAGCAGCTCCCTCCCTGCGACTAGCGGGAATAGAGATACGCAGTATTTT
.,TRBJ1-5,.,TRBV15,CATSREGVNQPQHF,TGTGCCACCAGCAGAGAGGGGGTCAATCAGCCCCAGCATTTT
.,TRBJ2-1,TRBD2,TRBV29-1,CSVEVAGDFLNEQFF,TGCAGCGTTGAGGTAGCGGGAGATTTCCTCAATGAGCAGTTCTTC
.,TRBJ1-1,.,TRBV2,CASSDARGFTEAFF,TGTGCCAGCAGTGACGCCAGGGGATTTACTGAAGCTTTCTTT
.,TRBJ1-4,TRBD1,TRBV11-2,CASSAIVTGPNEKLFF,TGTGCCAGCAGCGCGATAGTGACAGGGCCTAATGAAAAACTGTTTTTT
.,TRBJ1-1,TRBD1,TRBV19,CASSVDRGMNTEAFF,TGTGCCAGTAGTGTGGACAGGGGGATGAACACTGAAGCTTTCTTT
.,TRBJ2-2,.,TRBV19,CASSIGPVAGQNTGELFF,TGTGCCAGTAGTATAGGGCCGGTGGCAGGCCAGAACACCGGGGAGCTGTTTTTT
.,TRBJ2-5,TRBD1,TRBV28,CASSLSPGQGGETQYF,TGTGCCAGCAGTTTATCCCCGGGACAGGGGGGAGAGACCCAGTACTTC
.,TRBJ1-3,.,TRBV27,CASSLFPGEGNTIYF,TGTGCCAGCAGTTTATTCCCAGGTGAAGGAAACACCATATATTTT
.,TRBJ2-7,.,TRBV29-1,CSVEIRAYEQYF,TGCAGCGTTGAAATACGGGCCTACGAGCAGTACTTC
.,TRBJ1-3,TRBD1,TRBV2,CASRPDRGSGNTIYF,TGTGCCAGCAGACCCGACAGGGGCTCTGGAAACACCATATATTTT
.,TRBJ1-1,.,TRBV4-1,CASSQDGFEAFF,TGCGCCAGCAGCCAAGATGGTTTCGAAGCTTTCTTT
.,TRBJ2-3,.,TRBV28,CASSPLGQGRGTDTQYF,TGTGCCAGCAGTCCGCTCGGGCAGGGCCGGGGCACAGATACGCAGTATTTT
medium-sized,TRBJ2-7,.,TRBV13,CASSLEGDEQYF,TGTGCCAGCAGCTTAGAGGGGGACGAGCAGTACTTC
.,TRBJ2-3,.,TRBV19,CASSIDEDPTDTQYF,TGTGCCAGTAGTATAGATGAGGACCCCACAGATACGCAGTATTTT
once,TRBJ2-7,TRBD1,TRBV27,CASSLSPGQTYEQYF,TGTGCCAGCAGTTTATCACCGGGACAGACCTACGAGCAGTACTTC
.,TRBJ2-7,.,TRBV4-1,CASSQGGSYEQYF,TGCGCCAGCAGCCAGGGGGGATCCTACGAGCAGTACTTC
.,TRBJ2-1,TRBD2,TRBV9,CASSVIAGAYNEQFF,TGTGCCAGCAGCGTCATAGCGGGAGCCTACAATGAGCAGTTCTTC
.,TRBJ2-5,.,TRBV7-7,CASSMGRGWGETQYF,TGTGCCAGCAGCATGGGACGGGGCTGGGGGGAGACCCAGTACTTC